This T cell receptor (beta chain) is drawn from a study of CD8 T cells in ankylosing spondylitis. Study conclusions and caveats: Characteristic, it appeared, of ankylosing spondylitis blood was a TCR beta motif of about eight highly homologous variants.

TCRdb redid the calling of the 5' RACE reads with MiXCR, one entry per CDR3 protein. The sample holds roughly 160,000 distinct CDR3 sequences, around a tenth seen once. CDR3 length: 17 amino acids. Germline CDR1 DFQATT, CDR2 SNEGSKA (reference sequence). The V and J ends lost 4 bases and 3 bases respectively, with 24 bases between them. About this clonotype: The target antigen is unknown.

The gene calls are TRBV20-1 and TRBJ1-1; D perhaps matches TRBD1 (5 bases). Sequencing was performed on blood, either unsorted or a sorted T cell fraction (not recorded which). This receptor was identified in a male donor with ankylosing spondylitis or in good health (not recorded which). The CDR3 is CSATDWGDPDFYTEAFF. CDR3 nucleotides: TGCAGTGCTACAGATTGGGGGGACCCCGACTTTTACACTGAAGCTTTCTTT.